This passage covers 10 T cell receptor beta chains from one sample sequenced in a study of blood T cell repertoires in COVID-19. Produced via immunoSEQ multiplex PCR; TCRdb's table is partial and in-frame only. Of roughly 160,000 clones listed, around 87% were seen once; the top ten hold approximately 0.5%. The source material was peripheral blood. These receptors were taken from a man aged 55 to 70 with COVID-19, enrolled during active disease.

This chain uses TRBV19 with TRBJ2-7; D might be TRBD1 (6 bases). From germline, CDR1 is LNHDA and CDR2 SQIVND (reference sequence). The CDR3 is 13 residues long. Trimming took off 4 bases at V and 2 bases at J, with 9 bases between the two ends. CDR3: CASSRAGAYEQYF. CDR3 nucleotide sequence: TGTGCCAGTAGTAGGGCAGGGGCCTACGAGCAGTACTTC.

A few counts support this clone. The V call is TRBV19, the J call TRBJ1-2; TRBD1 agrees at 7 bases. This CDR3 region has 13 residues. The germline V gene has CDR1 LNHDA and CDR2 SQIVND (reference sequence). After removal of 3 bases from V and 8 bases from J, the junction contained 6 bases not matched to a gene. In DNA, the CDR3 is TGTGCCAGTAGTATCGACAGGGAAAGGGGCTACACCTTC. Translated, it gives CASSIDRERGYTF.

This clone has just one count. The chain has TRBV28 and TRBJ2-2; 8 nucleotides line up with TRBD2. This CDR3 comprises 16 residues. J gave up 5 bases and V 1 base, and 6 bases lay outside the gene matches. The germline V gene has CDR1 MDHEN and CDR2 SYDVKM. The CDR3 sequence: CASSLFSGGKTGELFF. The CDR3 region has the DNA TGTGCCAGCAGTTTATTCAGCGGGGGTAAGACCGGGGAGCTGTTTTTT. Using reference TRBV28 and TRBJ2-2 for the parts outside the CDR3, the full variable domain is DVKVTQSSRYLVKRTGEKVFLECVQDMDHENMFWYRQDPGLGLRLIYFSYDVKMKEKGDIPEGYSVSREKKERFSLILESASTNQTSMYLCASSLFSGGKTGELFFGEGSRLTVL.

This clone was seen a handful of times. The chain has TRBV7-9 and TRBJ1-2; 12 bases are shared with TRBD1. Germline values: CDR1 SEHNR, CDR2 FQNEAQ (reference sequence). V trimming: 5 bases; J trimming: 7 bases; junction bases outside the gene matches: 5. The CDR3 consists of 14 residues. The CDR3 DNA reads as TGTGCCAGCAGCCAGGGACAGGGGGCGATTGGCTACACCTTC. It is translated as CASSQGQGAIGYTF.

The gene calls are TRBV27 and TRBJ1-1; unclear D gene. Per the germline V gene, CDR1 is MNHEY and CDR2 is SMNVEV (reference sequence). CDR3 length equals 13 residues. Trimming shortened V by 5 bases and J by 4 bases, and 11 bases separated the two germline ends. CDR3 sequence: CASSMGWRTEAFF. The DNA for the CDR3 is TGTGCCAGCAGTATGGGCTGGCGCACTGAAGCTTTCTTT.

V is TRBV9 and J is TRBJ1-1, with D possibly TRBD1 on 6 matching bases. The CDR3 consists of 14 residues. Trimming removed 4 bases from V and 0 bases from J, with 10 bases in between. CDR1 is SGDLS, CDR2 YYNGEE, per germline. This chain's CDR3 is CASSPGEVNTEAFF. The CDR3 DNA reads TGTGCCAGCAGCCCAGGGGAAGTGAACACTGAAGCTTTCTTT.

The rearrangement links TRBV5-1 to TRBJ2-7, with D unclear. Looked up from germline, CDR1 is SGHRS and CDR2 is YFSETQ. V shed 4 bases and J shed 6 bases, with 14 bases lying between them. The CDR3 length is 13 residues. CDR3 residues: CASSVSRTFEQYF. DNA of the CDR3: TGCGCCAGCAGCGTCTCGAGAACGTTCGAGCAGTACTTC.

The chain couples TRBV12-3 or TRBV12-4 to TRBJ1-2; 7 nucleotides match TRBD1. The CDR3 extends over 13 amino acids. With V trimmed by 3 bases and J by 12 bases, 10 bases remained unmatched. The CDR3 is CASSFSAGTANTF. The CDR3 region has the DNA TGTGCCAGCAGTTTTAGTGCTGGGACAGCAAACACCTTC.

The J gene is TRBJ2-7, the V gene TRBV27, with 12 bases matching TRBD2. Germline-derived CDR1 and CDR2 are MNHEY and SMNVEV (reference sequence). This CDR3 is 15 amino acids long. The J segment lost 4 bases and the V segment lost 2 bases, leaving 3 bases of the junction unmatched. CDR3 nucleotides: TGTGCCAGCAGTTTACGGACTAGCGGGGCTTACGAGCAGTACTTC. Translation gives CASSLRTSGAYEQYF.

Of note for this clone: The sample holds other DNA sequences that translate to the same CDR3. The chain has TRBV3-1 (or the pseudogene TRBV3-2) and TRBJ1-2, with TRBD1 as a possible D gene (5 bases). The CDR3 has 14 residues. With 3 bases removed from V and 4 bases from J, the gap between germline ends came to 12 bases. Germline V gene sequence: CDR1 LGHDT, CDR2 YNNKEL (reference sequence). CDR3 DNA sequence: TGTGCCAGCAGCCAGGGGCCGTCTGGCTATGGCTACACCTTC. Translation gives CASSQGPSGYGYTF.